The clone carrying this T cell receptor beta chain has at least ten counts. This specimen belongs to a study of neurological immune-mediated disorders. In TCRdb, the 5' RACE reads were re-called with MiXCR into one record per CDR3 protein. The sample contains about 27,000 distinct CDR3 sequences, about 21% of which appear only once. The CDR3 covers 15 residues. Germline values: CDR1 SNHLY, CDR2 FYNNEI. Germline trimming cut 2 bases from V and 1 base from J; bases unmatched to any gene: 3. The V gene is TRBV2, the J gene TRBJ2-5; 8 bases align to TRBD1. The sequence was obtained from a woman aged 55-70 years in good health. The sample was PBMCs. CDR3 loop: CASSEQGAPQETQYF. CDR3 in DNA: TGTGCCAGCAGTGAACAGGGGGCCCCCCAAGAGACCCAGTACTTC.